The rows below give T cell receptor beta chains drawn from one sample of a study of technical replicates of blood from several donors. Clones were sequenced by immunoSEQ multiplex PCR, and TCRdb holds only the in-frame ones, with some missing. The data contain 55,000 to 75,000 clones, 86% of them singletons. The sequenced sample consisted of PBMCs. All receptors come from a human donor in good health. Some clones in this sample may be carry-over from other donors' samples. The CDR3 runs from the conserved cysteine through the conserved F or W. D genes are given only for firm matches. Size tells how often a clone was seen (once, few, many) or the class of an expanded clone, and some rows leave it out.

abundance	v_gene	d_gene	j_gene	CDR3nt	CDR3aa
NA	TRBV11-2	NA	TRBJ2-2	TGTGCCAGCAGCTTAGAATTAGCCATGGGAGATGGAACGAACACCGGGGAGCTGTTTTTT	CASSLELAMGDGTNTGELFF
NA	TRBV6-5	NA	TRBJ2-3	TGTGCCAGCAGGGCGGACTTGACAGATACGCAGTATTTT	CASRADLTDTQYF
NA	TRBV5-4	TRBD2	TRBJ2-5	TGTGCCAGCAGTTCTAGCGGAATGTACCAAGAGACCCAGTACTTC	CASSSSGMYQETQYF
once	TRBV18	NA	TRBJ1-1	TGTGCCAGCTCACCTGGGACACAGAACACTGAAGCTTTCTTT	CASSPGTQNTEAFF
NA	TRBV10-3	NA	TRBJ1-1	TGTGCCAACCACGGACAATCGGGGGGTAACACTGAAGCTTTCTTT	CANHGQSGGNTEAFF
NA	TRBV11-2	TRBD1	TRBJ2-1	TGTGCCAGCAGCCTGTCAGGGTGGACAGGACAGTTCTTC	CASSLSGWTGQFF
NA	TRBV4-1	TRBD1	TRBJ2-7	TGCGCCAGCAGCCAATATAGGGACAGTTACGAGCAGTACTTC	CASSQYRDSYEQYF
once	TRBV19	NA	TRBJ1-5	TGTGCCAGTAGCCCTCGAGGGATTAATCAGCCCCAGCATTTT	CASSPRGINQPQHF
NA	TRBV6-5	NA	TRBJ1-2	TGTGCCAGCAGACATTACAGGGATGGCTACACCTTC	CASRHYRDGYTF
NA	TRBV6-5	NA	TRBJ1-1	TGTGCCAGCAGTTACGTGGGGCTGAAGAACACTGAAGCTTTCTTT	CASSYVGLKNTEAFF
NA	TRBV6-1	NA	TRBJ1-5	TGTGCCAGCAGTGAAGCAGGGACTGGTCGTCAGCCCCAGCATTTT	CASSEAGTGRQPQHF
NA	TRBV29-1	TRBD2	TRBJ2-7	TGCAGCGCAAGAGGGCATAGCGGGAGCTACGAGCAGTACTTC	CSARGHSGSYEQYF
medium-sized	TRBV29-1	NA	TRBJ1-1	TGCAGCGCCGGAGGCCTGGGGGCTTTCTTT	CSAGGLGAFF
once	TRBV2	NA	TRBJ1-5	TGTGCCAGCAGTGAGGGGAGGGGTAATCAGCCCCAGCATTTT	CASSEGRGNQPQHF